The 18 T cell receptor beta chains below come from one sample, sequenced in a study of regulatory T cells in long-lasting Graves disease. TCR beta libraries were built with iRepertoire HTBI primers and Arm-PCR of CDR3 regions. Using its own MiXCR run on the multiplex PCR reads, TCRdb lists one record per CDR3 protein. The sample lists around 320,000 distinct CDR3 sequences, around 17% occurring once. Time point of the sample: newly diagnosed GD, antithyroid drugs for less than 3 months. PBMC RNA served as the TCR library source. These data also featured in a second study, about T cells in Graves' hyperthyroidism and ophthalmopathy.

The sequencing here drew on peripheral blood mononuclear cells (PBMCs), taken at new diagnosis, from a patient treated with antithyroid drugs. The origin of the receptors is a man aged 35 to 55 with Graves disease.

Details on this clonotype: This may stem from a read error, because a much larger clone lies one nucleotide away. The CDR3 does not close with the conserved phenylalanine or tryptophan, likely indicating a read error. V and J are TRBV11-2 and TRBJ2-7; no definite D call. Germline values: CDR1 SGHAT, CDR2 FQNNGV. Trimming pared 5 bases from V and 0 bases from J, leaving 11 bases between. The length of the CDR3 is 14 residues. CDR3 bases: TGTGCCAGCAGCGCCGACCCCAGCTCCTACGAGCAGTACTCC. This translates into CASSADPSSYEQYS.

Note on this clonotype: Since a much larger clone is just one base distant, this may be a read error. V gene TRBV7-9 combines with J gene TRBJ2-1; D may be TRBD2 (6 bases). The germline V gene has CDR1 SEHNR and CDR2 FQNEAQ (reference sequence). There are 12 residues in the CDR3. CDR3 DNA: TGTGCCAACAGCCTGACTAGGAATGAGCAGTTCTTC. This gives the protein CANSLTRNEQFF.

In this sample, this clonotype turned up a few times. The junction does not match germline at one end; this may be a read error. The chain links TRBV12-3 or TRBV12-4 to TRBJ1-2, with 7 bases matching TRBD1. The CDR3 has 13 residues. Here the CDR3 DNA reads TGTGCCAGCAGAAGACAGGGCTCCTATGGCCACACCTTC. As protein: CASRRQGSYGHTF.

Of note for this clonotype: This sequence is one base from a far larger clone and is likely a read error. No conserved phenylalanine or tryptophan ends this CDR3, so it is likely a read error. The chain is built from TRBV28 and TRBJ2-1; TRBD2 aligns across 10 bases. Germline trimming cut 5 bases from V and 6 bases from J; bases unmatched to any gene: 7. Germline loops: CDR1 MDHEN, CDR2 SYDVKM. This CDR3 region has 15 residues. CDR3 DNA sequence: TGTGCCAGCAGTGAGGAAGCGGGGGGGCGCAATGAGCAGTTCCTC. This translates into CASSEEAGGRNEQFL.

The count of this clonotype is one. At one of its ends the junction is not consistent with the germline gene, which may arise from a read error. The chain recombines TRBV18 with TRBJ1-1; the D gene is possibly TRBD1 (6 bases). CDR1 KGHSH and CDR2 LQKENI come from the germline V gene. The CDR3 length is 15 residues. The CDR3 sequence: CASSQSSLQGAEAFF. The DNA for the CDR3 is TGTGCCAGCTCACAAAGCTCCCTACAGGGAGCTGAGGCTTTCTTT.

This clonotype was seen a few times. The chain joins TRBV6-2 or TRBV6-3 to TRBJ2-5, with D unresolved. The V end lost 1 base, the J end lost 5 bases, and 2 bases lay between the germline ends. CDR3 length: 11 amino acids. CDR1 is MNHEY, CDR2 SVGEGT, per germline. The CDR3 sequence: CASSYLETQYF. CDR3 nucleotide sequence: TGTGCCAGCAGTTACTTGGAGACCCAGTACTTC.

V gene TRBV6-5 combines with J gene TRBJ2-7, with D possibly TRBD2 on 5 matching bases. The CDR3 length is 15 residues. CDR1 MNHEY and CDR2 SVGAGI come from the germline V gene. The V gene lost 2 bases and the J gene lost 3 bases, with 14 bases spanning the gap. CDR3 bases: TGTGCCAGCAGTTACAACGGGAATCTTTTCTACGAGCAGTACTTC. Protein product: CASSYNGNLFYEQYF.

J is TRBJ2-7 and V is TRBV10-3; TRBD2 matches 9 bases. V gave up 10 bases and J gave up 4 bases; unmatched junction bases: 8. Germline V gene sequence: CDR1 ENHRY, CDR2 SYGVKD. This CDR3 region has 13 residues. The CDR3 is CASAASGAYEQYF. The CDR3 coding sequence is TGTGCCAGCGCCGCTAGCGGGGCTTACGAGCAGTACTTC.

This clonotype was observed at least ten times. CDR3 in DNA: TGCGCCAGCAGCCTGATGGGCAAAGGCTCCTACGAGCAGTACTTC. It codes for CASSLMGKGSYEQYF. The chain is built from TRBV4-1 and TRBJ2-7; D is unresolved. CDR3 length: 15 residues. The V end lost 4 bases, the J end lost 0 bases, and 13 bases lay between the germline ends. CDR1 is MGHRA, CDR2 YSYEKL, per germline.

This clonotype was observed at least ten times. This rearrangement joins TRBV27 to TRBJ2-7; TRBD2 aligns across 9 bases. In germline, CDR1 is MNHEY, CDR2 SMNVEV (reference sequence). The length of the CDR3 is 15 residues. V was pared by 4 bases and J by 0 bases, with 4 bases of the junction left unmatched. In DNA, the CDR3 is TGTGCCAGCAGTTATAGCGGGGGTAACTCCTACGAGCAGTACTTC. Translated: CASSYSGGNSYEQYF.

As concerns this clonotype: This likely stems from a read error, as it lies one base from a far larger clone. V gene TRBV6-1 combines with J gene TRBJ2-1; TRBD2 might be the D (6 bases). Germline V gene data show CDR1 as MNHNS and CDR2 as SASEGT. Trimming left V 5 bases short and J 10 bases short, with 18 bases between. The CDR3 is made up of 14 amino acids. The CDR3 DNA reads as TGTGCCAGCAGTCCCCGGAGGGGCCTTGGCGAGCAGTTCTTC. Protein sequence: CASSPRRGLGEQFF.

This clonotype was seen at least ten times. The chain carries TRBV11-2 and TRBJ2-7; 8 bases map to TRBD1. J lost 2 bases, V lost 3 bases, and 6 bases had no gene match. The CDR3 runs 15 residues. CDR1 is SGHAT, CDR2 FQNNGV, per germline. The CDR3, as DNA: TGTGCCAGCAGCTTCCCGACAGGGGTTGCCTACGAGCAGTACTTC. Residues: CASSFPTGVAYEQYF.

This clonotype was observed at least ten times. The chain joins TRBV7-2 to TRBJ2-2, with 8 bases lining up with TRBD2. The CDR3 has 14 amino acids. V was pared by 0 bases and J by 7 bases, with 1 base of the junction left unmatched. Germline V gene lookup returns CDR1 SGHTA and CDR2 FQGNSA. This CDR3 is CASSLAAGGGELFF. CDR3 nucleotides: TGTGCCAGCAGCTTAGCGGCGGGGGGCGGGGAGCTGTTTTTT.

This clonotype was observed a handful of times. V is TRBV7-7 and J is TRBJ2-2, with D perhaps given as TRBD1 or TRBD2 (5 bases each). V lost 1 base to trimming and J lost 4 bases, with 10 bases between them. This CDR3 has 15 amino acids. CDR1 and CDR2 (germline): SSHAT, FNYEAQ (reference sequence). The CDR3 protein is CASSLGIGGTGELFF. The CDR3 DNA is TGTGCCAGCAGCTTAGGGATTGGGGGCACCGGGGAGCTGTTTTTT.

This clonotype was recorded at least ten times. The CDR3 is CASSPKHTGTLGRETQYF. CDR3 coding DNA: TGTGCCAGCAGCCCAAAACACACAGGGACCCTTGGTCGGGAGACCCAGTACTTC. V usage is TRBV7-3 and J usage is TRBJ2-5; D is perhaps TRBD1 (6 bases). CDR1 is SGHTA and CDR2 is FQGTGA in the germline V gene. V was trimmed by 5 bases and J by 5 bases, leaving 27 bases between them. The CDR3 runs 18 residues.

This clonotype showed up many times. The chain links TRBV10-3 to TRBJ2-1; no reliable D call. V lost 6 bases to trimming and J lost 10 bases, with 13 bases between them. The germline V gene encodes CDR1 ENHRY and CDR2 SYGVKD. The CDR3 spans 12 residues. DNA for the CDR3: TGTGCCATCAGCCCCGACGACCACGAGCAGTTCTTC. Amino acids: CAISPDDHEQFF.

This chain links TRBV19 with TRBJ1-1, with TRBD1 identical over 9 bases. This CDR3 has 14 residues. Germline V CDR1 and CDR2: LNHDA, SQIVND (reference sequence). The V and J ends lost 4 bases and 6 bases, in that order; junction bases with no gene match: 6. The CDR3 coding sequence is TGTGCCAGTAGTACCTGGGACAGGGAGGCTGAAGCTTTCTTT. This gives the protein CASSTWDREAEAFF.

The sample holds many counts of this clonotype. CDR3 loop: CASSVGGYTQYF. The CDR3, as DNA: TGTGCCAGCAGTGTAGGAGGTTATACGCAGTATTTT. This chain connects TRBV2 to TRBJ2-3, with D maybe TRBD2 (5 bases). This CDR3 is built from 12 residues. CDR1 and CDR2 (germline): SNHLY, FYNNEI. V gave up 4 bases and J gave up 7 bases, with 9 bases separating them. Drawing the rest from reference TRBV2 and TRBJ2-3, the complete variable domain is EPEVTQTPSHQVTQMGQEVILRCVPISNHLYFYWYRQILGQKVEFLVSFYNNEISEKSEIFDDQFSVERPDGSNFTLKIRSTKLEDSAMYFCASSVGGYTQYFGPGTRLTVL.